The rows below give T cell receptor beta chains drawn from one sample of a study of blood T cells in healthy people across ages. TCRdb itself ran the 5' RACE reads through MiXCR, one entry per CDR3 protein. This repertoire shows around 780,000 distinct CDR3 sequences, 25% to 30% found once; its top ten account for under 3%. The same data also contributed to another study, on T cells of mothers and their children.

Input material: blood. The receptors come from a boy younger than 18 in good health. The CDR3 runs from the conserved cysteine through the conserved F or W.

>TRBV6-1
CASSNREVGYNEQFF
>TRBV7-9
CASTRTDYYEQYF
>TRBV3-1
CASSQGTGRAPLHF
>TRBV24-1
CATGESLTINEQFF
>TRBV9
CASSFRDRPTDTQYF
>TRBV5-5
CASSRQPGEKLFF
>TRBV5-1
CASSERERGTDTQYF
>TRBV12-3/TRBV12-4
CASSLKGSGSPLHF
>TRBV6-6
CASSYSELQDPYEQYF
>TRBV3-1
CASSQIDRGGEQYF
>TRBV12-3/TRBV12-4
CASSRTENEKLFF
>TRBV5-1
CASKSTGGGQETQYF
>TRBV3-1
CASSQPGLAGETQYF
>TRBV3-1
CASSQRGNEQFF
>TRBV5-6
CATHTWGGSTDTQYF
>TRBV5-1
CASSPEALGEAFF
>TRBV6-2/TRBV6-3
CASSYGGRSQPQHF
>TRBV6-1
CASSEARTGLGRNEQYF
>TRBV5-1
CASSPWVGQETQYF
>TRBV12-5
CASGLADRRGTQYF
>TRBV5-1
CASSLAGQGGETQYF
>TRBV7-3
CVSSSSTSGGWDEQFF
>TRBV10-3
CAISGKTGGVDGYTF
>TRBV15
CATSRELAGVAKNIQYF
>TRBV7-7
CASSAGLAGGYTQYF
>TRBV20-1
CSARTGTSIGEQLF
>TRBV9
CASSVLQGTGETQYF
>TRBV5-5
CASSLKAGQTGELFF
>TRBV7-2
CASSRRQNLYGYTF
>TRBV6-6
CASSYSVQSSYNEQFF
>TRBV30
CAWSRKTGDYGYTF
>TRBV7-3
CASSWDRGYNEQFF
>TRBV6-6
CASRGYSGETQYF